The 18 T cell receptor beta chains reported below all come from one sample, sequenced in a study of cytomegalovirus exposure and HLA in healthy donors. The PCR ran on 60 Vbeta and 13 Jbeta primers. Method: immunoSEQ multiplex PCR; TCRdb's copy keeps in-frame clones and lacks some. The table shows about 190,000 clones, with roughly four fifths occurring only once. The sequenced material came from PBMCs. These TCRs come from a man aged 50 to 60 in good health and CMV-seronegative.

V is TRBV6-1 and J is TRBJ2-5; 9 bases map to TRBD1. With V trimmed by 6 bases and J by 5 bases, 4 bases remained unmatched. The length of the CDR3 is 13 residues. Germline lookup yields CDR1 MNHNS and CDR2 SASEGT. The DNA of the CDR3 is TGTGCCAGCAGACAGGGGGCGCGGGAGACCCAGTACTTC. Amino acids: CASRQGARETQYF.

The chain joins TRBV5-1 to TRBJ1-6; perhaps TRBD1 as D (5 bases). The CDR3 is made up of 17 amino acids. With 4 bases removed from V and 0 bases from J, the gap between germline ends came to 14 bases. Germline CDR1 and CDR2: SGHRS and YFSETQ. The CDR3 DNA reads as TGCGCCAGCAGCCTCCTGACAGCGAGCTCCTATAATTCACCCCTCCACTTT. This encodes CASSLLTASSYNSPLHF.

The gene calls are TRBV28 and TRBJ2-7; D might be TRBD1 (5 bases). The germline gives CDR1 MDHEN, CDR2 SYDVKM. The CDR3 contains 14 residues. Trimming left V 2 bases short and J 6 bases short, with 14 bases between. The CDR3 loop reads CASSLTDPRGEQYF. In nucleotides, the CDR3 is TGTGCCAGCAGTTTAACCGACCCTAGGGGCGAGCAGTACTTC.

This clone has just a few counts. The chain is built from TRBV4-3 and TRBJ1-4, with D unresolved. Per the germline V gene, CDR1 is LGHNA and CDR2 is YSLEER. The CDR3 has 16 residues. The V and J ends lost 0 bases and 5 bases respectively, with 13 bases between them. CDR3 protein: CASSQDLRVRNEKLFF. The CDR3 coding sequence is TGCGCCAGCAGCCAAGATTTGAGGGTTCGGAATGAAAAACTGTTTTTT.

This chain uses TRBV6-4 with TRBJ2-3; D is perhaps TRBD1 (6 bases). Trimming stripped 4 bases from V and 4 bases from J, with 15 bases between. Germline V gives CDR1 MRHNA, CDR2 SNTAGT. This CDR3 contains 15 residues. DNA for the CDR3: TGTGCCAGCAGTGCAAGGGGGTCTCGGGCAGATACGCAGTATTTT. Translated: CASSARGSRADTQYF.

CDR3 in DNA: TGTGCCATCAGTGACGGGGGGAGGGGACGGGGCAATCAGCCCCAGCATTTT. It specifies CAISDGGRGRGNQPQHF. The chain recombines TRBV10-3 with TRBJ1-5, with a possible D match to TRBD1 (5 bases). With 3 bases removed from V and 2 bases from J, the gap between germline ends came to 17 bases. Germline V CDR1 and CDR2: ENHRY, SYGVKD. The CDR3 has 17 residues.

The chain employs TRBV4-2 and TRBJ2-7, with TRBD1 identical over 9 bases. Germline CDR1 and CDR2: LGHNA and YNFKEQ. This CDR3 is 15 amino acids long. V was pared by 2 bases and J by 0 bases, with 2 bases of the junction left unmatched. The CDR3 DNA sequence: TGTGCCAGCAGCCAACCGACAGGGGGCTCCTACGAGCAGTACTTC. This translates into CASSQPTGGSYEQYF.

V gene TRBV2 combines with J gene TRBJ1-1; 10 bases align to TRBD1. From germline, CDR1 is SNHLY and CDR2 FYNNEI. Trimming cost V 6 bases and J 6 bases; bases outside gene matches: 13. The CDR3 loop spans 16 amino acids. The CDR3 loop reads CASSELDRGRSAEAFF. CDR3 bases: TGTGCCAGCAGCGAGCTTGACAGGGGGCGCTCCGCTGAAGCTTTCTTT.

CDR3 in amino acids: CASSLATYNEQFF. The CDR3 DNA is TGTGCCAGCAGCTTAGCTACCTACAATGAGCAGTTCTTC. This rearrangement joins TRBV7-6 to TRBJ2-1; no firm D call. V was clipped by 0 bases and J by 2 bases, with 2 bases between them. The CDR3 contains 13 residues. The germline V gene encodes CDR1 SGHVS and CDR2 FNYEAQ.

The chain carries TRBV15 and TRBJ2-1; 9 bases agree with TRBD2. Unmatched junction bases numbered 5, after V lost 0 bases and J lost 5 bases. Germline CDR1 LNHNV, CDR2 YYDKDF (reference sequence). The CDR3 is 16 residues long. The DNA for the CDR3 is TGTGCCACCAGCAGAGATCTAGCGGGGCAACACAATGAGCAGTTCTTC. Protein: CATSRDLAGQHNEQFF.

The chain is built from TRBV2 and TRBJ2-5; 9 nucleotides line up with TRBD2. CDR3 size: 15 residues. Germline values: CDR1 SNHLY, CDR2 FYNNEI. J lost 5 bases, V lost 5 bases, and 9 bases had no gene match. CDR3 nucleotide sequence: TGTGCCAGCAGTTTTGAGCGGGGGGCGGGGGAGACCCAGTACTTC. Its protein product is CASSFERGAGETQYF. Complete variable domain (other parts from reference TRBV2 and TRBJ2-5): EPEVTQTPSHQVTQMGQEVILRCVPISNHLYFYWYRQILGQKVEFLVSFYNNEISEKSEIFDDQFSVERPDGSNFTLKIRSTKLEDSAMYFCASSFERGAGETQYFGPGTRLLVL.

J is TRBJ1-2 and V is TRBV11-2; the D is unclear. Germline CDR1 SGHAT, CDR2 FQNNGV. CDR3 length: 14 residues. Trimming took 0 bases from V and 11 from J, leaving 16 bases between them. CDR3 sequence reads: CASSLERSGSGYTF. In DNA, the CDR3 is TGTGCCAGCAGCTTAGAAAGAAGTGGGTCCGGGTACACCTTC.

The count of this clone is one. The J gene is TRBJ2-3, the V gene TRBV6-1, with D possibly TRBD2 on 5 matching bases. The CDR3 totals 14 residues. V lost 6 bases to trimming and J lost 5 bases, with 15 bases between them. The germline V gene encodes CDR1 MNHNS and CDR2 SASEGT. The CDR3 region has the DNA TGTGCCAGCAGGGGGAGTCCCCACAGAGATACGCAGTATTTT. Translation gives CASRGSPHRDTQYF.

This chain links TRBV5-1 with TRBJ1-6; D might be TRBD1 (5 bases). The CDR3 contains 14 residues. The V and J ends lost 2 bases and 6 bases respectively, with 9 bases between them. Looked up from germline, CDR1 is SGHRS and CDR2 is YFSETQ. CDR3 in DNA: TGCGCCAGCAGCTTAGCGCAGGGTAATTCACCCCTCCACTTT. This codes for CASSLAQGNSPLHF.

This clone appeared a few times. This CDR3 reads CASSQRGLSSYNSPLHF. The CDR3 DNA reads as TGTGCCAGCAGCCAGCGGGGCCTTAGCTCCTATAATTCACCCCTCCACTTT. The gene calls are TRBV7-9 and TRBJ1-6; D perhaps matches TRBD1 (5 bases). The V end lost 5 bases, the J end lost 0 bases, and 14 bases lay between the germline ends. CDR1 is SEHNR and CDR2 is FQNEAQ in the germline V gene (reference sequence). The CDR3 sequence is 17 residues long.

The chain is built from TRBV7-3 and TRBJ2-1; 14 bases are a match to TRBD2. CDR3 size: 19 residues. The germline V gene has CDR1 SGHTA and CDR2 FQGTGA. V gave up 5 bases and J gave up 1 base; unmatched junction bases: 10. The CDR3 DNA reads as TGTGCCAGCAGCCCCACCGGGACTAGCGGGAGTCGGTCCTACAATGAGCAGTTCTTC. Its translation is CASSPTGTSGSRSYNEQFF. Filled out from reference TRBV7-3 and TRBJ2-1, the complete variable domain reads GAGVSQTPSNKVTEKGKYVELRCDPISGHTALYWYRQSLGQGPEFLIYFQGTGAADDSGLPNDRFFAVRPEGSVSTLKIQRTERGDSAVYLCASSPTGTSGSRSYNEQFFGPGTRLTVL.

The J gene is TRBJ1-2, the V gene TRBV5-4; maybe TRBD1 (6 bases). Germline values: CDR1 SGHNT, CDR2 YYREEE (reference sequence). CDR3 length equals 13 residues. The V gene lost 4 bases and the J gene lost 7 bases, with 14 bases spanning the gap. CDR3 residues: CASSSTGRGGYTF. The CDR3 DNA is TGTGCCAGCAGCAGTACAGGGCGTGGTGGCTACACCTTC.

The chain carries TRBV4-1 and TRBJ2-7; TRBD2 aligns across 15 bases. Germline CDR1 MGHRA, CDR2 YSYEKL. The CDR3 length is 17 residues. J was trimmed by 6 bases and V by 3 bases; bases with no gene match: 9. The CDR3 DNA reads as TGCGCCAGCAGCCATCCCGGACTAGCGGGAGGGCTGGGCGAGCAGTACTTC. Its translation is CASSHPGLAGGLGEQYF.